Below, 20 T cell receptor beta chains from the same sample are listed, as sequenced in a study of CD8 T cells in ankylosing spondylitis. MiXCR was run by TCRdb on the 5' RACE reads, yielding one entry per CDR3 protein. This table has about 240,000 distinct CDR3 sequences, roughly a tenth appearing once. What was sequenced was blood, either unsorted or a sorted T cell fraction (not recorded which). The receptors were gathered from a male donor with ankylosing spondylitis or in good health (not recorded which).

This clonotype was seen many times. The genes are TRBV15 and TRBJ2-5; TRBD1 or TRBD2 may be the D gene (6 bases each). Germline lookup yields CDR1 LNHNV and CDR2 YYDKDF (reference sequence). Between the trimmed V and J ends, which lost 1 base and 5 bases, there was a span of 11 bases. The CDR3 runs 14 residues. This CDR3 is CATSRAGASETQYF. In DNA, the CDR3 is TGTGCCACCAGCAGAGCGGGGGCATCGGAGACCCAGTACTTC.

The V call is TRBV6-1, the J call TRBJ1-6, with 9 bases identical to TRBD1. The germline gives CDR1 MNHNS, CDR2 SASEGT. The CDR3 totals 14 residues. V shed 9 bases, J shed 7 bases, and the junction held 7 bases outside the gene matches. Here the CDR3 reads CASSTGGRNSPLHF. As DNA, the CDR3 is TGTGCCAGTTCGACAGGGGGACGAAATTCACCCCTCCACTTT.

There are many counts of this clonotype. The CDR3 DNA sequence: TGTGCCAGCAGCTTCAGAGAAGAGACCCAGTACTTC. It specifies CASSFREETQYF. This chain uses TRBV9 with TRBJ2-5; the D is unclear. V was cut by 4 bases and J by 3 bases, with 7 bases left in between. CDR3 size: 12 residues. Germline CDR1 is SGDLS and CDR2 is YYNGEE.

In this sample, this clonotype turned up a few times. V and J are TRBV14 and TRBJ2-7; D is possibly TRBD1 (5 bases). V gave up 4 bases and J gave up 2 bases, with 12 bases separating them. Germline V lookup: CDR1 SGHDN, CDR2 FVKESK. The CDR3 covers 14 residues. In nucleotides, the CDR3 is TGTGCCAGCAGCCCCCGACAGTTACCCTACGAGCAGTACTTC. As protein: CASSPRQLPYEQYF.

This chain links TRBV3-1 with TRBJ2-7; D gene uncertain. CDR3 length: 13 residues. The V end was cut by 4 bases, the J end by 2 bases, with 9 bases between. Germline loops: CDR1 LGHDT, CDR2 YNNKEL (reference sequence). CDR3 protein: CASSRTAAYEQYF. CDR3 in DNA: TGTGCCAGCAGCCGGACGGCTGCCTACGAGCAGTACTTC.

Concerning this clonotype: A much more abundant neighbour one base away suggests this may be a read error. The V call is TRBV20-1, the J call TRBJ2-5; D might be TRBD1 (6 bases). This CDR3 region has 15 residues. Germline V gene sequence: CDR1 DFQATT, CDR2 SNEGSKA (reference sequence). The CDR3 is CCASKDSTHQETQYF. The CDR3 region has the DNA TGCTGTGCTAGTAAGGACAGTACTCACCAAGAGACCCAGTACTTC.

This clonotype showed up many times. This chain connects TRBV10-3 to TRBJ2-1, with D hard to call. Germline loops: CDR1 ENHRY, CDR2 SYGVKD. The V gene lost 6 bases and the J gene lost 9 bases, with 12 bases spanning the gap. The CDR3 is 12 amino acids. The CDR3 DNA sequence: TGTGCCATCAGCCCCAGGCTCGGTGAGCAGTTCTTC. Its protein is CAISPRLGEQFF.

This clonotype was observed a handful of times. CDR3: CAISETPGGMGKNIQYF. The CDR3 DNA reads as TGTGCCATCAGTGAGACCCCAGGGGGCATGGGCAAAAACATTCAGTACTTC. J is TRBJ2-4 and V is TRBV10-3; 8 nucleotides align to TRBD1. The CDR3 loop spans 17 amino acids. The V and J ends lost 2 bases and 3 bases, in that order; junction bases with no gene match: 9. Germline V gene sequence: CDR1 ENHRY, CDR2 SYGVKD.

This clonotype was observed a few times. The rearrangement joins TRBV5-1 to TRBJ2-2; D is uncertain. The CDR3 length is 17 residues. V was clipped by 0 bases and J by 2 bases, with 14 bases between them. Germline loops: CDR1 SGHRS, CDR2 YFSETQ. The CDR3 DNA sequence: TGCGCCAGCAGCTTGGAGATGGGTTACAGAAACACCGGGGAGCTGTTTTTT. Residues: CASSLEMGYRNTGELFF.

This clonotype was observed at least ten times. This sequence joins TRBV12-3 or TRBV12-4 and TRBJ2-7; TRBD1 matches 8 bases. J gave up 6 bases and V 5 bases, and 6 bases lay outside the gene matches. This CDR3 spans 13 amino acids. The CDR3 sequence: CASSATGVGEQYF. The CDR3 coding sequence is TGTGCCAGCAGTGCGACAGGGGTAGGCGAGCAGTACTTC.

The table lists this clonotype with many counts. V gene TRBV29-1 combines with J gene TRBJ1-3, with D perhaps TRBD1 (5 bases). V was cut by 1 base and J by 5 bases, with 12 bases left in between. Germline loops: CDR1 SQVTM, CDR2 ANQGSEA. The CDR3 runs 14 residues. The CDR3 DNA sequence: TGCAGCGTTGAAGGCGGGGGTGGACGAAACACCATATATTTT. Its protein is CSVEGGGGRNTIYF. The full variable domain, completed using reference TRBV29-1 and TRBJ1-3, is SAVISQKPSRDICQRGTSLTIQCQVDSQVTMMFWYRQQPGQSLTLIATANQGSEATYESGFVIDKFPISRPNLTFSTLTVSNMSPEDSSIYLCSVEGGGGRNTIYFGEGSWLTVV.

This clonotype has a count of ten or more. The genes are TRBV3-1 and TRBJ1-1; the D is unclear. Trimming took 2 bases from V and 7 from J, leaving 17 bases between them. Germline V gene data show CDR1 as LGHDT and CDR2 as YNNKEL (reference sequence). The CDR3 runs to 15 residues. The CDR3 sequence: CASSQSLSPQLEAFF. DNA of the CDR3: TGTGCCAGCAGCCAATCCCTGTCGCCGCAACTTGAAGCTTTCTTT. The full variable domain, completed using reference TRBV3-1 and TRBJ1-1, is DTAVSQTPKYLVTQMGNDKSIKCEQNLGHDTMYWYKQDSKKFLKIMFSYNNKELIINETVPNRFSPKSPDKAHLNLHINSLELGDSAVYFCASSQSLSPQLEAFFGQGTRLTVV.

This clonotype has only a few counts. The chain uses TRBV5-6 and TRBJ2-7; 8 bases agree with TRBD1. V lost 3 bases, J lost 2 bases, and 10 bases stayed unmatched. Germline CDR1 and CDR2: SGHDT and YYEEEE. The CDR3 length is 16 residues. Here the CDR3 reads CASSSIRTGRTYEQYF. In DNA form, the CDR3 reads TGTGCCAGCAGCTCCATCAGGACAGGGCGGACCTACGAGCAGTACTTC.

A few counts support this clonotype. V usage is TRBV7-2 and J usage is TRBJ2-1; no clear D gene. The V and J ends lost 1 base and 0 bases respectively, with 10 bases between them. Germline V gene sequence: CDR1 SGHTA, CDR2 FQGNSA. The CDR3 spans 16 residues. The CDR3 sequence is CASSLGASSSYNEQFF. In nucleotides, the CDR3 is TGTGCCAGCAGCTTAGGCGCCTCGAGCTCCTACAATGAGCAGTTCTTC.

This clonotype was seen a few times. This chain uses TRBV6-1 with TRBJ2-7; a weak D match, TRBD1 (6 bases). Germline loops: CDR1 MNHNS, CDR2 SASEGT. V was trimmed by 6 bases and J by 5 bases, leaving 17 bases between them. The CDR3 has 14 residues. The CDR3 reads CASRALDSNNEQYF. CDR3 DNA: TGTGCCAGCAGGGCTCTGGACAGTAACAACGAGCAGTACTTC.

This clonotype was observed a few times. The chain carries TRBV7-2 and TRBJ2-3; a possible D gene is TRBD2 (6 bases). Per the germline V gene, CDR1 is SGHTA and CDR2 is FQGNSA. Trimming stripped 5 bases from V and 3 bases from J, with 12 bases between. The CDR3 is 14 residues long. CDR3: CASSPARETDTQYF. The CDR3 DNA reads as TGTGCCAGCAGCCCCGCCCGGGAGACAGATACGCAGTATTTT.

This clonotype was found many times. CDR3 nucleotide sequence: TGTGCCAGCAGTTTAAACCCCGGACGCCAGGGGATCGGGGGCTACACCTTC. It is translated as CASSLNPGRQGIGGYTF. The J gene is TRBJ1-2, the V gene TRBV12-3 or TRBV12-4, with a weak D call TRBD1 (6 bases). The CDR3 totals 17 residues. V gave up 2 bases and J gave up 8 bases, with 24 bases separating them.

V and J are TRBV4-1 and TRBJ2-2; a possible D gene is TRBD2 (5 bases). Deletions cut 1 base from V and 2 bases from J, with 11 bases between. Germline values: CDR1 MGHRA, CDR2 YSYEKL. This CDR3 has 16 residues. CDR3 sequence (DNA): TGCGCCAGCAGCCAAGTAAAACGGGGTAACACCGGGGAGCTGTTTTTT. It yields the protein CASSQVKRGNTGELFF.

This clonotype was seen many times. The CDR3 spells CASSQGTSRDTQYF. For the CDR3, the DNA is TGTGCCAGCAGCCAAGGGACTTCTCGGGATACGCAGTATTTT. This sequence joins TRBV4-2 and TRBJ2-3; D perhaps matches TRBD2 (5 bases). The CDR3 has 14 amino acids. The V gene lost 1 base and the J gene lost 6 bases, with 11 bases spanning the gap. Per the germline V gene, CDR1 is LGHNA and CDR2 is YNFKEQ.

This clonotype was observed many times. The chain is built from TRBV20-1 and TRBJ1-2, with TRBD1 as a possible D gene (5 bases). Germline-derived CDR1 and CDR2 are DFQATT and SNEGSKA (reference sequence). Trimming pared 6 bases from V and 0 bases from J, leaving 23 bases between. The CDR3 has 17 amino acids. CDR3 residues: CSASPGGGVGANYGYTF. DNA for the CDR3: TGCAGTGCCTCACCTGGCGGGGGGGTCGGAGCTAACTATGGCTACACCTTC.